This TCR beta chain came from a study of shared T cell receptors in the human thymus. With V trimmed by 5 bases and J by 0 bases, 12 bases remained unmatched. From germline, CDR1 is MDHEN and CDR2 SYDVKM. The CDR3 covers 18 residues. Here immunoSEQ multiplex PCR was the method, and the copy in TCRdb shows in-frame clones only, minus some. The table shows under 850,000 clones, with around 87% occurring only once. This sample also appeared in a second study, on human thymus T cells. That source notes: Surgeons resected thymus tissue during corrective heart surgery.

Sequencing was carried out using thymocytes. The TCR originated in a boy younger than two with a congenital heart defect. This chain uses TRBV28 with TRBJ1-3; 8 bases are shared with TRBD1. The CDR3 spells CASSRGTTQGASGNTIYF. The CDR3 nucleotides read TGTGCCAGCAGTCGGGGGACCACGCAGGGGGCCTCTGGAAACACCATATATTTT.